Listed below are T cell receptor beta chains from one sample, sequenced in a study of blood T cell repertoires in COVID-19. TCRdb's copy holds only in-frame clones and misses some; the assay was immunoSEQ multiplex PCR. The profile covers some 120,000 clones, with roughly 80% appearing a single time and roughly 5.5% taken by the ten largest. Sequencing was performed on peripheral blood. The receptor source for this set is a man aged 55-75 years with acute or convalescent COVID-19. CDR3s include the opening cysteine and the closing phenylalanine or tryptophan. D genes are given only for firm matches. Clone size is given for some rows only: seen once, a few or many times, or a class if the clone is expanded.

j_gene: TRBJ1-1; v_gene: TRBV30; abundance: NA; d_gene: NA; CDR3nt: TGTGCCTGGAGTGTACGGGGGACTGAAGCTTTCTTT; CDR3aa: CAWSVRGTEAFF
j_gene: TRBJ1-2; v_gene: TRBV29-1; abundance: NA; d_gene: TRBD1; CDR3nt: TGCAGCGTTGTTGACAGGGGCCTCGATGGAGACACCTTC; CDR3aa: CSVVDRGLDGDTF
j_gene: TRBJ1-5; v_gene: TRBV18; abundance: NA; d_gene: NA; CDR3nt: TGTGCCAGCTCACGGGAGGAAAATCAGCCCCAGCATTTT; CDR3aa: CASSREENQPQHF
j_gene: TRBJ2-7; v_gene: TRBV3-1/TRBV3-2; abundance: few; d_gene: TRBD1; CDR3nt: TGTGCCAGCAGCCAAGATAGGGACAGGGTGTACGAGCAGTACTTC; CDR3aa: CASSQDRDRVYEQYF
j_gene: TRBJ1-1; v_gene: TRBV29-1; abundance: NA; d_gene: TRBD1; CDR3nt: TGCAGCTCGCTACAGGGGGGAAACACTGAAGCTTTCTTT; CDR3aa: CSSLQGGNTEAFF
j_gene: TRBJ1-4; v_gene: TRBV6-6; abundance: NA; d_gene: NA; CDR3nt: TGTGCCAGCAGTTACTCGCGGGGGTCTAATGAAAAACTGTTTTTT; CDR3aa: CASSYSRGSNEKLFF
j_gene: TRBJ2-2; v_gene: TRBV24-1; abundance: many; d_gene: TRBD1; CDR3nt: TGTGCCACCAGTGATGGGACAGGCACCGGGGAGCTGTTTTTT; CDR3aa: CATSDGTGTGELFF
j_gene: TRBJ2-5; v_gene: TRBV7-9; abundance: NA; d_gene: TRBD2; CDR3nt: TGTGCCAGCAGGTTAATAGCGGGAGGTTCCCAAGAGACCCAGTACTTC; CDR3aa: CASRLIAGGSQETQYF
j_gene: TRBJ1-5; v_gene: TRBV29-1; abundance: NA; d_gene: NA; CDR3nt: TGCAGCGTTGATACAGGTCAAGGGCCCCAGCATTTT; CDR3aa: CSVDTGQGPQHF
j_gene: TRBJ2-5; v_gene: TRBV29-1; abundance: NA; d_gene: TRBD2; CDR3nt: TGCAGCCTAACCAGACTAGCTGGAGAGACCCAGTACTTC; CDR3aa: CSLTRLAGETQYF
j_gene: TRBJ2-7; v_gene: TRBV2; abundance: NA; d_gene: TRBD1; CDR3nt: TGTGCCATATCCCCAGGACAGGTTGACTACGAGCAGTACTTC; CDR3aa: CAISPGQVDYEQYF
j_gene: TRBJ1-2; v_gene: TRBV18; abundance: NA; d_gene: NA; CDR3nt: TGTGCCAGCTCACCGTCGGCAGGGCTGCGTGGCTACACCTTC; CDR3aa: CASSPSAGLRGYTF
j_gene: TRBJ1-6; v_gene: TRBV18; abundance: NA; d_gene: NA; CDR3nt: TGTGCCAGCAGGCGGGACCCCACGAAGGATTCACCCCTCCACTTT; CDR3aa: CASRRDPTKDSPLHF
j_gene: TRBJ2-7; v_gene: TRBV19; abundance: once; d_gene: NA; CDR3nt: TGTGCCAGTAGTATAGGGAGGGGCGGTACCTACGAGCAGTACTTC; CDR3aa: CASSIGRGGTYEQYF
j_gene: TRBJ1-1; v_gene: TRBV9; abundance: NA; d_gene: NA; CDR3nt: TGTGCCAGCAGCGTCGAAAGTGGGGGGGTCACTGAAGCTTTCTTT; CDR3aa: CASSVESGGVTEAFF
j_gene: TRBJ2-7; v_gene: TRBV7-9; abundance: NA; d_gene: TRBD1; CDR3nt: TGTGCCAGCAGCCTGGGACAGCACTACGAGCAGTACTTC; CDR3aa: CASSLGQHYEQYF
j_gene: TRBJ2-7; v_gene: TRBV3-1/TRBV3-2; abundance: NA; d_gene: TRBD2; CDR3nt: TGTGCCAGCAGCCAAGTAGCGGGAGGCCACGAGCAGTACTTC; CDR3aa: CASSQVAGGHEQYF
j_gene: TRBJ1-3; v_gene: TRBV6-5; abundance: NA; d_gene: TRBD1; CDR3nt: TGTGCCATCGGCGACAGGGACGGCTCTGGAAACACCATATATTTT; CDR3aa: CAIGDRDGSGNTIYF
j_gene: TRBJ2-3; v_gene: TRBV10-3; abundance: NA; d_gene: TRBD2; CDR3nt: TGTGCCATCAGTTTAGCGGGGGGATCAAAAGATACGCAGTATTTT; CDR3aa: CAISLAGGSKDTQYF
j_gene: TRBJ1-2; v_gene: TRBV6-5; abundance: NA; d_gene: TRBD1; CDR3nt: TGTGCCAGCCGCCGGACAGGGGGGAATGGCTACACCTTC; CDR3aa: CASRRTGGNGYTF
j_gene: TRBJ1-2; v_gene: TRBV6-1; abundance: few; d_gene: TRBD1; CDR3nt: TGTGCCAGCAGTGAACCAACCGGGACAGGGGGCGCGGAAAGGTATGGCTACACCTTC; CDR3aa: CASSEPTGTGGAERYGYTF
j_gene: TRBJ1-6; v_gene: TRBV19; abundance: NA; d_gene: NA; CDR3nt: TGTGCCAGTAGTATAAGCCTCCAGGGGATTGGTTCACCCCTCCACTTT; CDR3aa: CASSISLQGIGSPLHF
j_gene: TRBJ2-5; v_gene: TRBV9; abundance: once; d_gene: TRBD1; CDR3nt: TGTGCCAGCAGCGTAGGGGGACAGGGGGCGTGGGAGACCCAGTACTTC; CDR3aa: CASSVGGQGAWETQYF
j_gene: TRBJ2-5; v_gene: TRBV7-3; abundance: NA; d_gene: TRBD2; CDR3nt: TGTGCCAGTGGGGCTAGCGGCCAAGAGACCCAGTACTTC; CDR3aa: CASGASGQETQYF
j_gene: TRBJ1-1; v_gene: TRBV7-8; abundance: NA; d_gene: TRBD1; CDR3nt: TGTGCCAGCAGCACAAAACCGGGACAGGGCCCTAAGGCTTTCTTT; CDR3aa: CASSTKPGQGPKAFF
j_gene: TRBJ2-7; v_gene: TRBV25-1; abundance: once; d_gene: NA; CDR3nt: TGTGCCAGCAGTGATCTTAGCAGGACCGGGAGTCGGTACGAGCAGTACTTC; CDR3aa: CASSDLSRTGSRYEQYF
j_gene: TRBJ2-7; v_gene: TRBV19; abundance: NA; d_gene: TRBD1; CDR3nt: TGTGCCAGTAGTAACGACAGGGTAGGGGAGCAGTACTTC; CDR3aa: CASSNDRVGEQYF
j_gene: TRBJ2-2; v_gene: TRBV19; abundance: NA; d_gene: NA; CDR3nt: TGTGCCAGTAATCGTGGGACACCTAACACCGGGGAGCTGTTTTTT; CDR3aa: CASNRGTPNTGELFF
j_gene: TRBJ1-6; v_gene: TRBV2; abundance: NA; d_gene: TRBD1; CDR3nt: TGTGCCAGCGACAGGGGGACAGGCTCCTATAATTCACCCCTCCACTTT; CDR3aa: CASDRGTGSYNSPLHF
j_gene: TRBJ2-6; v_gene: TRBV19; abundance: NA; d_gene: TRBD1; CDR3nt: TGTGCCAGTATCCCTTCAGGGGGAGTACAACCTGGGGCCAACGTCCTGACTTTC; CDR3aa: CASIPSGGVQPGANVLTF
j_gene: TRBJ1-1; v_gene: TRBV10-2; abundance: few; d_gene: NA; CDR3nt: TGCGCCAGCAGTGAGGCCTTTGGGCCGAACACTGAAGCTTTCTTT; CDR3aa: CASSEAFGPNTEAFF
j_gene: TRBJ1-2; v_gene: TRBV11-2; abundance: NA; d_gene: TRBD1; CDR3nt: TGTGCCAGCAGCCCGGACAGGGAACATGGCTACACCTTC; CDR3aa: CASSPDREHGYTF
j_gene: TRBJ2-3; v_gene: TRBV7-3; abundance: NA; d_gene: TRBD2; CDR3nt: TGTGCCAGCAGCTCATCCGGTAGCGGGGGCCCCACAGATACGCAGTATTTT; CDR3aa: CASSSSGSGGPTDTQYF
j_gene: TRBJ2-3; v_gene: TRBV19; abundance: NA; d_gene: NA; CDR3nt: TGTGCCAGTAGTATTGGCTGGGGCAGGAGCACAGATACGCAGTATTTT; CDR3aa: CASSIGWGRSTDTQYF
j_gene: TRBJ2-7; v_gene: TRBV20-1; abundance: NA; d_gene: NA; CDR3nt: TGCAGTGCTAGAGTGCGGTACGAGCAGTACTTC; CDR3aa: CSARVRYEQYF
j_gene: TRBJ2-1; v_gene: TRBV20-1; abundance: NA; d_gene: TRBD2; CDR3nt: TGCAGTGCTAGTTCAATGGCGGCGGGGGGCCAGTTCTTC; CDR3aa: CSASSMAAGGQFF
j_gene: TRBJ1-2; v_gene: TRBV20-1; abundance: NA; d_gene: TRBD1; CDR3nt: TGCAGTGCTAGGACAGGGGAAGGCTACACCTTC; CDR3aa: CSARTGEGYTF
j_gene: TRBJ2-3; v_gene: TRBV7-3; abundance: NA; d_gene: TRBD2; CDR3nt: TGTGCCAGCCCGACTAGCGGGAGACTCAACAGCACAGATACGCAGTATTTT; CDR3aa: CASPTSGRLNSTDTQYF
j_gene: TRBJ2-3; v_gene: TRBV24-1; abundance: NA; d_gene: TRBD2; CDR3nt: TGTGCCACAACCGGTGGCGGGGGAGCGAGAGATACGCAGTATTTT; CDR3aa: CATTGGGGARDTQYF
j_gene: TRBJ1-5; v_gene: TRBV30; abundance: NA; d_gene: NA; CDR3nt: TGTGCCTGGAGTGGGCAGGGGAGTCAGCCCCAGCATTTT; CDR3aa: CAWSGQGSQPQHF
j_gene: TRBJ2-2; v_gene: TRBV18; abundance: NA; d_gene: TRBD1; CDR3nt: TGTGCCAGCTCACCGGGGACAGGCAACACCGGGGAGCTGTTTTTT; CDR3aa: CASSPGTGNTGELFF
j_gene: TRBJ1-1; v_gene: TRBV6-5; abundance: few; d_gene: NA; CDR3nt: TGTGCCAGCGAAGACCAGGGGCTTGGCACTGAAGCTTTCTTT; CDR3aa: CASEDQGLGTEAFF
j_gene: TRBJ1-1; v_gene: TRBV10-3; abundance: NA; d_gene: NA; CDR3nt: TGTGCCATCAGGTCGGCGGGGGCTTACACTGAAGCTTTCTTT; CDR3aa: CAIRSAGAYTEAFF
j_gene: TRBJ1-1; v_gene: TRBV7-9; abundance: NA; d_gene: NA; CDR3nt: TGTGCCAGCAGCCCTACAGGTTCTTGGCGGGAAGCTTTCTTT; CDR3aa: CASSPTGSWREAFF
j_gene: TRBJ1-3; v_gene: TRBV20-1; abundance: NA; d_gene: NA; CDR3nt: TGCAGTGCTAGTCCCCCGGGAAACACCATATATTTT; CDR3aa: CSASPPGNTIYF
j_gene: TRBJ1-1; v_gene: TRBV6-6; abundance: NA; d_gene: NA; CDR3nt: TGTGCCAGCAGCTCAGGGAACACTGAAGCTTTCTTT; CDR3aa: CASSSGNTEAFF
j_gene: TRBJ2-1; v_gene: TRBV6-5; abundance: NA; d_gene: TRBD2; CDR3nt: TGTGCCAGCAGTTTGGCGGGAGTTTCGTACAATGAGCAGTTCTTC; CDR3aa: CASSLAGVSYNEQFF
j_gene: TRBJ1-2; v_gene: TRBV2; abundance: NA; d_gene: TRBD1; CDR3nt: TGTGCCAGCAGTGAAGCCCAGGGGGGAATCTATGGCTACACCTTC; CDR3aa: CASSEAQGGIYGYTF
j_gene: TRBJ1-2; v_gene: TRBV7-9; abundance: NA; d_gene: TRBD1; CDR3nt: TGTGCCAGCAGCCTATCCGGGACAGGGGGCTATGGCTACACCTTC; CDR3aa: CASSLSGTGGYGYTF
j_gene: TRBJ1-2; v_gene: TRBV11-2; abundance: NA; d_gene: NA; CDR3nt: TGTGCCAGCAGCCCCCGATCGATACGGTCTAACTATGGCTACACCTTC; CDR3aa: CASSPRSIRSNYGYTF
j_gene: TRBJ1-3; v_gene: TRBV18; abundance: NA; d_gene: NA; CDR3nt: TGTGCCAGCTCACCTTCCAGGGTCTCTGGAAACACCATATATTTT; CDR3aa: CASSPSRVSGNTIYF